This T cell receptor (beta chain) was sequenced in a study of T cell changes during pregnancy in multiple sclerosis. Produced via immunoSEQ multiplex PCR; TCRdb's table is partial and in-frame only. The profile covers 20,000 to 25,000 clones, with approximately 92% appearing a single time and less than 7.5% taken by the ten largest. The germline V gene encodes CDR1 SGDLS and CDR2 YYNGEE. The CDR3 runs 15 residues. V was pared by 2 bases and J by 0 bases, with 10 bases between. The source material was CD8+ T cells from peripheral blood mononuclear cells, sampled in the third trimester of pregnancy. This receptor was obtained from a female donor with multiple sclerosis, enrolled in a pregnancy study. V gene TRBV9 combines with J gene TRBJ2-3, with D perhaps matching TRBD2 (7 bases). The DNA of the CDR3 is TGTGCCAGCAGCGTGGGGGGGCAAAGCACAGATACGCAGTATTTT. Amino acids: CASSVGGQSTDTQYF.